This T cell receptor (beta chain) appears in the sequencing data of a study of response to subunit inactivated influenza vaccine. A single record per CDR3 protein comes from TCRdb applying MiXCR to the RT-PCR reads. The sample has hundreds of thousands of distinct CDR3 sequences; 15% to 19% are singletons. CDR1 and CDR2 (germline): LGHNA, YNFKEQ. This CDR3 has 18 amino acids. Trimming removed 3 bases from V and 6 bases from J; junction bases left unmatched: 12. V is TRBV4-2 and J is TRBJ2-3; TRBD2 matches 13 bases. This specimen consisted of PBMCs from blood, obtained 11 to 12 days after vaccination. This clonotype was sampled from a man aged 50 to 59 who received an inactivated influenza vaccine. Here the CDR3 DNA reads TGTGCCAGCAGCCAGACTAGCGGGGGGAACCGCGTGATTGATACGCAGTATTTT. Translation gives CASSQTSGGNRVIDTQYF.